This TCR beta chain was captured by sequencing in a study of shared clonotypes between healthy human individuals. Study-wide context: Every donor yielded three CD4 naive, three CD4 memory, two CD8 naive and one CD8 memory plate.

TCRdb keeps only in-frame clones here, not all; method: immunoSEQ multiplex PCR. The data show about 2 million clones, with approximately 94% seen just once and roughly 1% held by the top ten. The V gene's germline CDR1 is SGHDN and CDR2 FVKESK. V was shortened by 0 bases and J by 6 bases, with 11 bases between the two germline ends. The CDR3 totals 14 residues. On this clone: Antigen unknown.

Naive CD8 isolation took CD45RO-negative cells positively selected for CCR7 and excluded terminally differentiated effector memory CD45RA+ cells. Overall study findings and caveats: The donor pool, a small one, limited the genetic and exposure-history diversity represented. It was expected that sequencing depth would affect clonotype sharing among donors. Clonotype sharing across a few donors was observed for approximately 5% of naive CD4 clonotypes.

The origin of this receptor is a man younger than 35 in good health. The sequenced material came from naive CD8+ T cells sorted from blood. V gene TRBV14 combines with J gene TRBJ1-1; unclear D gene. The CDR3 here is CASSQDRISPEAFF. For the CDR3, the DNA is TGTGCCAGCAGCCAAGATAGAATTTCCCCTGAAGCTTTCTTT. The entire variable domain, with the rest obtained from reference TRBV14 and TRBJ1-1, is as follows: EAGVTQFPSHSVIEKGQTVTLRCDPISGHDNLYWYRRVMGKEIKFLLHFVKESKQDESGMPNNRFLAERTGGTYSTLKVQPAELEDSGVYFCASSQDRISPEAFFGQGTRLTVV.